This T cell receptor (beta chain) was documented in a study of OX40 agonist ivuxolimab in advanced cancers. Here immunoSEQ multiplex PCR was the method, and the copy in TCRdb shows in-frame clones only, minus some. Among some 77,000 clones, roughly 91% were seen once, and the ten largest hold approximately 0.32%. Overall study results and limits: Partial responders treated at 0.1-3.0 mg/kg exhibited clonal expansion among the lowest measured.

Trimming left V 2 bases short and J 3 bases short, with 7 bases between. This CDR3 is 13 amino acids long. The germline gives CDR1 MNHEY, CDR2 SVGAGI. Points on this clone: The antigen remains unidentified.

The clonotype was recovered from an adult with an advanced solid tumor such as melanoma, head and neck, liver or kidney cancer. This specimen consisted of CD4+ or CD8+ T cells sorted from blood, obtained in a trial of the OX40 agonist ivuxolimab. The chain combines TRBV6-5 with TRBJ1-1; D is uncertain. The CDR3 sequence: CASSYRSDTEAFF. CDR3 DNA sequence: TGTGCCAGCAGTTACAGGAGTGACACTGAAGCTTTCTTT.